This entry is about one T cell receptor beta chain. Antigen specificity is unknown. The CDR3 is 15 amino acids. CDR1 is KGHDR, CDR2 SFDVKD, per germline. The V and J ends lost 3 bases and 6 bases, in that order; junction bases with no gene match: 7. This entry comes from a study of type 1 regulatory T cells. Turning to the study itself: T-allo10 is a Tr1-enriched, alloantigen-specific CD4 T cell product made in vitro. Whole-study findings and limits: Compared with non-Tr1 cells, Tr1 cells showed a narrower TCR repertoire.

TCRdb re-called the reads through MiXCR, storing one row per CDR3 protein. The sample carries 55,000 to 65,000 distinct CDR3 sequences, 60% to 65% recorded once. The receptor was isolated from a human donor in good health. The V gene is TRBV24-1, the J gene TRBJ1-5, with 7 nucleotides matching TRBD1. Sequencing was performed on cultured non-Tr1 T cells, either the whole culture or a sorted T cell fraction (not recorded which). The CDR3 loop reads CATSDPRQGVQPQHF. CDR3 in DNA: TGTGCCACCAGTGATCCCCGACAGGGTGTTCAGCCCCAGCATTTT.